These T cell receptor beta chains were read from a single sample in a study of T-cell memory formation after mild COVID-19. One entry per CDR3 protein, called by TCRdb with MiXCR from the 5' RACE reads. This sample yields hundreds of thousands of distinct CDR3 sequences, of which 15% to 20% are seen a single time; more than 20% belongs to the top ten. Sequencing was performed on PBMCs or a T cell subset sorted from them (not recorded which). The receptors come from a man between 18 and 35 years old who had mild COVID-19 (a few samples of this study predate the infection). Cell type and time point are not known. Each CDR3 is given without its conserved first and last residue.

length | V | CDR3
9 | TRBV23-1 | ASKRTDTQY
13 | TRBV6-6 | ASSYGAQAHEKLF
14 | TRBV12-3/TRBV12-4 | ASSYQGATGANVLT
12 | TRBV6-2/TRBV6-3 | ASSYSDRNYGYT
11 | TRBV10-1 | ASKGGASETQY
12 | TRBV18 | ASLRSGETDTQY
13 | TRBV7-7 | ASSRWGVAGNEQF
14 | TRBV12-5 | ASGSPAGVAYNEQF
15 | TRBV6-6 | ASSYSLAGGPSDTQY
9 | TRBV29-1 | SVEVLSTQY
13 | TRBV3-1 | ASSQDGAGVDTQY
13 | TRBV3-1 | ASSQEGLARYEQY
11 | TRBV25-1 | ASSVGRDSPLH
9 | TRBV28 | ASSFKFGYT
13 | TRBV28 | ASSPIGTDQETQY
14 | TRBV6-6 | ASSYLGRDRVNTIY
16 | TRBV6-6 | ASSPRPRDKFSNQPQH
13 | TRBV9 | ASSGPGGLAETQY
9 | TRBV5-1 | ASGQGNGYT
11 | TRBV9 | ASSVGFTDTQY
12 | TRBV5-1 | ASSLRTSYTEAF
15 | TRBV4-2 | ASSQDLLAGIQETQY
14 | TRBV24-1 | ATSAGLAGSTDTQY
13 | TRBV4-3 | ASSQQLGHSYGYT
15 | TRBV5-1 | ASSLDLSGAGTSTDS
15 | TRBV4-3 | ASSQDREGRGGYEQF
13 | TRBV9 | ASSVGAGGTYEQY
10 | TRBV7-9 | ASSLVLSEQY
13 | TRBV4-1 | ASSPRQGRASEQF
14 | TRBV27 | ASSFYRGDMNTEAF
10 | TRBV29-1 | RYIWGNQPQH